This TCR beta chain was sequenced during a study of shared clonotypes between healthy human individuals. Deep was the level at which the assay was run. Once extracted for a subset, genomic DNA was divided evenly among several immunoSEQ plates. Repertoires were generated with immunoSEQ multiplex PCR, while TCRdb's copy carries only in-frame clones and drops some. The data show 950,000 to 1,100,000 clones, more than 60% seen once. V was trimmed by 4 bases and J by 0 bases, leaving 12 bases between them. CDR1 LGHNA and CDR2 YNFKEQ come from the germline V gene. The CDR3 is 16 residues long. The sequencing sample was made of memory CD4+ T cells sorted from blood. Specified subset: CD45RA-negative fraction. V gene TRBV4-2 combines with J gene TRBJ1-4; D possibly corresponds to TRBD1 (5 bases). This TCR derives from a man aged 18 to 30 in good health. The CDR3 nucleotides are TGTGCCAGCAGCCTAACAGGCGGCACAACTAATGAAAAACTGTTTTTT. Encoded protein: CASSLTGGTTNEKLFF.